This T cell receptor (beta chain) was sequenced during a study of control samples from healthy donors and cancer patients. Sequenced by immunoSEQ multiplex PCR; TCRdb stores in-frame clones only, minus some. The table lists 170,000 or so clones, about 91% of them singletons, with around 2.2% in the top ten. The V and J ends lost 1 base and 5 bases respectively, with 11 bases between them. From germline, CDR1 is MGHDK and CDR2 SYGVNS. This CDR3 is built from 14 residues. The origin of this receptor is a woman aged 40 to 55 in good health. Sequencing used blood. The chain joins TRBV25-1 to TRBJ2-5, with D possibly matching TRBD2 (5 bases). The CDR3 here is CASSESSGWETQYF. Here the CDR3 DNA reads TGTGCCAGCAGTGAATCAAGCGGTTGGGAGACCCAGTACTTC.